Shown below are 5 T cell receptor beta chains from a single sample sequenced in a study of blood T cell repertoires in COVID-19. Clones were read by immunoSEQ multiplex PCR, and TCRdb kept only the in-frame ones, dropping some. The table has about 210,000 clones, roughly 86% seen once. The specimen sequenced was PBMCs or T cells enriched from blood (not recorded which). These receptors were obtained from a man aged 40-55 years with acute COVID-19.

This clone came up a few times. The sample has other DNA sequences that encode this CDR3 too. The chain joins TRBV3-1 (or the pseudogene TRBV3-2) to TRBJ1-6; TRBD1 is a possible D gene (6 bases). CDR1 and CDR2 from the germline V gene are LGHDT and YNNKEL (reference sequence). With 1 base removed from V and 7 bases from J, the gap between germline ends came to 8 bases. The CDR3 spans 14 residues. The CDR3 nucleotides are TGTGCCAGCAGCCAAGGTCAGGGGAATTCACCCCTCCACTTT. This translates into CASSQGQGNSPLHF.

The chain recombines TRBV19 with TRBJ1-1, with 8 bases that match TRBD1. Germline loops: CDR1 LNHDA, CDR2 SQIVND (reference sequence). The CDR3 spans 15 residues. Trimming at V came to 4 bases and at J to 5 bases, leaving 9 bases not matched to a gene. The CDR3 nucleotides are TGTGCCAGTAGTACTCACAGGGGGGGACATACTGAAGCTTTCTTT. Translation: CASSTHRGGHTEAFF.

The V call is TRBV28, the J call TRBJ2-7; 8 bases fit TRBD1. This CDR3 has 15 residues. With V trimmed by 8 bases and J by 5 bases, 14 bases remained unmatched. Germline-derived CDR1 and CDR2 are MDHEN and SYDVKM. The CDR3 reads CASCTQRTGSDEQYF. CDR3 DNA sequence: TGTGCCAGCTGTACACAAAGGACAGGGAGCGACGAGCAGTACTTC.

This clone has only one observation. The chain has TRBV19 and TRBJ2-5; the D gene is possibly TRBD2 (6 bases). CDR3 length equals 14 residues. From germline, CDR1 is LNHDA and CDR2 SQIVND (reference sequence). With 4 bases removed from V and 3 bases from J, the gap between germline ends came to 12 bases. The CDR3 region is CASSNRDFKETQYF. The CDR3 region has the DNA TGTGCCAGTAGTAACCGGGACTTTAAAGAGACCCAGTACTTC.

The rearrangement links TRBV3-1 (or the pseudogene TRBV3-2) to TRBJ2-5; D uncertain. This CDR3 is 15 amino acids long. The V and J ends lost 1 base and 0 bases respectively, with 9 bases between them. Germline CDR1 reads LGHDT; CDR2 reads YNNKEL (reference sequence). The CDR3 DNA sequence: TGTGCCAGCAGCCAAGGCAGGCAGCACCAAGAGACCCAGTACTTC. Protein product: CASSQGRQHQETQYF.